Listed below are T cell receptor beta chains from one sample, sequenced in a study of CD8 T cells in ankylosing spondylitis. TCRdb re-analysed the 5' RACE reads in MiXCR, keeping a single row per CDR3 protein. The table includes roughly 180,000 distinct CDR3 sequences, around 9.6% detected once. The sequencing sample was made of blood, either unsorted or a sorted T cell fraction (not recorded which). The receptors here all came from a female donor with ankylosing spondylitis or in good health (not recorded which). Each CDR3 is given without its conserved first and last residue. A D gene is named only where the DNA matches it firmly. Where a row states a size, it is once, few, many or the class of an expanded clone; other rows omit it.

size,V,D,J,CDR3
NA,TRBV7-9,TRBD1,TRBJ2-3,ASSPRQGSDTDTQY
NA,TRBV5-5,TRBD2,TRBJ2-2,ASSAQSAGGNTGELF
NA,TRBV13,NA,TRBJ2-1,ASSLGRRYNEQF
NA,TRBV15,TRBD2,TRBJ2-1,ATSRGLAGVNEQF
many,TRBV12-3/TRBV12-4,TRBD1,TRBJ2-2,AGKTGDTGELF
once,TRBV29-1,TRBD1,TRBJ1-2,SVDREYGYT
NA,TRBV7-6,TRBD1,TRBJ2-1,ASSFSRGPYNEQF
NA,TRBV4-3,NA,TRBJ1-6,ASSQDLGNSPLH
NA,TRBV11-2,TRBD2,TRBJ2-5,ASSLEASGRETQY
few,TRBV10-3,NA,TRBJ2-3,AISETDLGSDTQY
few,TRBV10-3,NA,TRBJ2-7,AISGTQIYEQY
many,TRBV7-9,TRBD1,TRBJ2-5,ASSFPGTAQETQY
medium-sized,TRBV7-9,NA,TRBJ1-2,ASSLSGTPYVT
many,TRBV7-9,TRBD1,TRBJ2-1,ASSPRQGEVLQF
NA,TRBV4-3,TRBD2,TRBJ2-7,ASSQEVASGYYEQY
few,TRBV24-1,NA,TRBJ2-3,ATREEDTQY
many,TRBV9,NA,TRBJ2-1,ASSVGGHEQF
few,TRBV4-3,NA,TRBJ2-4,ASSLGTYQY
NA,TRBV20-1,NA,TRBJ2-3,SAHPGLSTDTQY
NA,TRBV6-6,TRBD1,TRBJ2-5,ASSYSGGLGETQY
NA,TRBV20-1,NA,TRBJ2-1,SARDGPLEQF
many,TRBV9,TRBD2,TRBJ2-2,ASSVVRDYRTGELF
NA,TRBV9,TRBD1,TRBJ2-1,ASSPYAGQGAHEQF
many,TRBV9,NA,TRBJ2-1,ASSVAGGSYNEQF
few,TRBV10-3,NA,TRBJ1-2,ASLAGSTNYGYT
few,TRBV21-1,NA,TRBJ2-7,ASSSLGSLNGEQY
few,TRBV27,NA,TRBJ2-3,ASSTTRIYTDTQY
few,TRBV3-1,TRBD2,TRBJ2-1,ASSLGGLTYNEQF
many,TRBV29-1,NA,TRBJ2-3,SVEVGQSTDTQY
few,TRBV27,NA,TRBJ1-1,ASSWAGGKAEAF
NA,TRBV7-9,NA,TRBJ2-1,ASSFPVANEQF
NA,TRBV10-3,NA,TRBJ2-7,AISGDWYEQY
few,TRBV20-1,TRBD2,TRBJ2-1,SARDNLAGPSEGYEQF
many,TRBV9,NA,TRBJ1-1,ASSVGQTLHINTEAF
NA,TRBV7-3,NA,TRBJ2-5,ASSPGDNPKTQY
NA,TRBV27,NA,TRBJ1-2,ASSLSGHGYT
few,TRBV12-5,TRBD1,TRBJ2-5,ASGPPEGAVRETQY
few,TRBV10-3,TRBD1,TRBJ2-7,AISEFQGAREQY
NA,TRBV5-4,NA,TRBJ2-7,ASSLASHEQY
NA,TRBV25-1,NA,TRBJ1-1,ASSESVEAF
NA,TRBV3-1,NA,TRBJ1-5,ASSQNSDSNQPQH
many,TRBV6-1,NA,TRBJ1-2,ASSLGPGLYGYT
many,TRBV20-1,TRBD2,TRBJ2-7,SARAGTSSVEQY
NA,TRBV4-3,TRBD2,TRBJ2-2,ASSQGVAGSQPGELF
NA,TRBV12-3/TRBV12-4,NA,TRBJ2-3,ASSLYTDTQY
few,TRBV20-1,NA,TRBJ2-7,SARDLRYEQY
NA,TRBV7-9,NA,TRBJ2-1,ASSTDGYNEQF
NA,TRBV6-2/TRBV6-3,NA,TRBJ1-2,ASTFALTYGYT
NA,TRBV6-2/TRBV6-3,TRBD2,TRBJ2-5,ASSSRTSGASQETQY
NA,TRBV15,TRBD2,TRBJ2-7,ATSRRTSGSFDEQY
few,TRBV6-1,NA,TRBJ2-5,ASSQTGQETQY
NA,TRBV7-2,NA,TRBJ1-5,ASSLPGNQPQH
NA,TRBV27,NA,TRBJ2-3,ASSSSGPSTDTQY